One and the same sample provided the 17 T cell receptor beta chains below, sequenced in a study of cytomegalovirus exposure and HLA in healthy donors. Primers: 60 Vbeta forward and 13 Jbeta reverse. Using immunoSEQ multiplex PCR, the repertoire was profiled, and TCRdb retains in-frame clones only, with some absent. The table gives 45,000 to 60,000 clones; the top ten clones make up approximately 7% of it. Sequenced sample: PBMCs. Receptors originate from a woman in her thirties or forties in good health and CMV-seronegative.

V usage is TRBV28 and J usage is TRBJ1-4, with a possible D match to TRBD1 (5 bases). The CDR3 has 15 amino acids. CDR1 is MDHEN, CDR2 SYDVKM, per germline. The V end was cut by 6 bases, the J end by 8 bases, with 19 bases between. CDR3 residues: CASRSQAGGWEKLFF. In DNA form, the CDR3 reads TGTGCCAGCAGGTCACAGGCGGGGGGATGGGAAAAACTGTTTTTT.

The chain links TRBV12-5 to TRBJ1-5, with D possibly being TRBD1 (5 bases). Per germline, CDR1 LGHNT and CDR2 FRNRAP. The ends were cut back, 2 bases at V and 0 bases at J, with 20 bases in the middle. This CDR3 has 19 amino acids. The CDR3 nucleotides read TGTGCTAGTGGTTTGAGGTGGGGGGAAGGAGGGAATAGCAATCAGCCCCAGCATTTT. Protein: CASGLRWGEGGNSNQPQHF.

CDR3 DNA: TGTGCCACCAGCAGAGATCTTTCAGGGGGTTATGGCTACACCTTC. As protein: CATSRDLSGGYGYTF. The chain carries TRBV15 and TRBJ1-2, with 7 positions matching TRBD1. Germline values: CDR1 LNHNV, CDR2 YYDKDF (reference sequence). The V segment lost 0 bases and the J segment 5 bases; nucleotides outside the gene matches: 6. This CDR3 has 15 residues.

J is TRBJ2-5 and V is TRBV5-6, with D perhaps matching TRBD1 (7 bases). Deletions cut 4 bases from V and 5 bases from J, with 15 bases between. Germline lookup yields CDR1 SGHDT and CDR2 YYEEEE. The CDR3 consists of 14 residues. The CDR3 spells CASSTPSGGETQYF. DNA for the CDR3: TGTGCCAGCAGCACTCCCTCAGGGGGGGAGACCCAGTACTTC.

CDR3 in amino acids: CASSLEGQDSIDTQYF. The CDR3 nucleotides read TGCGCCAGCAGCTTGGAGGGACAGGATTCAATAGATACGCAGTATTTT. The chain is built from TRBV5-1 and TRBJ2-3; 8 bases are shared with TRBD1. CDR1 is SGHRS, CDR2 YFSETQ, per germline. The CDR3 has 16 residues. With 0 bases clipped from V and 5 bases from J, the junction kept 8 bases outside the gene matches.

This chain joins TRBV28 and TRBJ1-5, with 8 bases lining up with TRBD1. Germline V gene data show CDR1 as MDHEN and CDR2 as SYDVKM. This CDR3 comprises 17 residues. J was trimmed by 0 bases and V by 4 bases; bases with no gene match: 8. CDR3: CASSSTGGWASNQPQHF. The CDR3 bases are TGTGCCAGCAGTTCTACAGGGGGGTGGGCTAGCAATCAGCCCCAGCATTTT.

The rearrangement joins TRBV28 to TRBJ1-5; the match to TRBD1 covers 9 bases. Looked up from germline, CDR1 is MDHEN and CDR2 is SYDVKM. Unmatched junction bases numbered 5, after V lost 6 bases and J lost 2 bases. This CDR3 spans 15 amino acids. CDR3 residues: CASSPWTGGNQPQHF. In DNA, the CDR3 is TGTGCCAGCAGCCCTTGGACAGGGGGCAATCAGCCCCAGCATTTT.

V is TRBV7-2 and J is TRBJ1-1; D call uncertain. Trimming removed 4 bases from V and 1 base from J, with 13 bases in between. The CDR3 extends over 15 amino acids. CDR1 and CDR2 from the germline V gene are SGHTA and FQGNSA. In nucleotides, the CDR3 is TGTGCCAGCAGCTCGCCTTTATTCGGGAACACTGAAGCTTTCTTT. It encodes CASSSPLFGNTEAFF. Combining the CDR3 with reference TRBV7-2 and TRBJ1-1 gives the whole variable domain GAGVSQSPSNKVTEKGKDVELRCDPISGHTALYWYRQSLGQGLEFLIYFQGNSAPDKSGLPSDRFSAERTGGSVSTLTIQRTQQEDSAVYLCASSSPLFGNTEAFFGQGTRLTVV.

The V gene is TRBV9, the J gene TRBJ2-2; 8 bases are shared with TRBD2. V shed 0 bases, J shed 4 bases, and the junction held 8 bases outside the gene matches. The CDR3 covers 17 residues. Germline-derived CDR1 and CDR2 are SGDLS and YYNGEE. DNA for the CDR3: TGTGCCAGCAGCGTAGGTCCAGCGGGAGTTGGCACCGGGGAGCTGTTTTTT. Amino acid sequence: CASSVGPAGVGTGELFF.

The V gene is TRBV6-5, the J gene TRBJ1-5; a weak D match, TRBD1 (5 bases). CDR1 and CDR2 from the germline V gene are MNHEY and SVGAGI. Trimming left V 6 bases short and J 3 bases short, with 9 bases between. The CDR3 loop spans 13 amino acids. CDR3 DNA: TGTGCCAGCAGGGGGGGAAACAATCAGCCCCAGCATTTT. Protein product: CASRGGNNQPQHF.

The rearrangement links TRBV28 to TRBJ1-1, with D tentatively TRBD1 (6 bases). CDR3 length: 15 residues. V lost 4 bases, J lost 2 bases, and 14 bases lay in between. Germline values: CDR1 MDHEN, CDR2 SYDVKM. CDR3 nucleotide sequence: TGTGCCAGCAGTTATCTCGACAGGAGAAACACTGAAGCTTTCTTT. Amino acids: CASSYLDRRNTEAFF.

The J gene is TRBJ1-6, the V gene TRBV19; D is unclear. The length of the CDR3 is 10 residues. Per germline, CDR1 LNHDA and CDR2 SQIVND (reference sequence). V was shortened by 9 bases and J by 6 bases, with 3 bases between the two germline ends. CDR3 in amino acids: CASGNSPLHF. The CDR3 DNA follows: TGTGCCAGCGGTAATTCACCCCTCCACTTT.

The DNA for the CDR3 is TGTGCCAGCAGCCTCCTGGGGACAGGGCACAATCAGCCCCAGCATTTT. This codes for CASSLLGTGHNQPQHF. The chain recombines TRBV7-8 with TRBJ1-5; TRBD1 matches 9 bases. Germline V gene lookup returns CDR1 SGHVS and CDR2 FQNEAQ. J lost 3 bases, V lost 5 bases, and 8 bases had no gene match. The CDR3 covers 16 residues.

The chain is built from TRBV2 and TRBJ1-1; 8 nucleotides match TRBD1. This CDR3 has 13 amino acids. Germline V gives CDR1 SNHLY, CDR2 FYNNEI. Losses at the gene ends were 9 bases for V and 0 bases for J; bases not matched to a gene: 3. The CDR3 loop is CARRQGLNTEAFF. CDR3 nucleotides: TGTGCCAGGCGACAGGGGCTGAACACTGAAGCTTTCTTT.

The V call is TRBV7-2, the J call TRBJ1-3; TRBD1 might be the D (5 bases). CDR1 and CDR2 from the germline V gene are SGHTA and FQGNSA. This CDR3 is 15 amino acids long. V lost 1 base to trimming and J lost 0 bases, with 7 bases between them. CDR3 in amino acids: CASSLGQFSGNTIYF. CDR3 coding DNA: TGTGCCAGCAGCTTAGGACAGTTCTCTGGAAACACCATATATTTT.

The V call is TRBV7-9, the J call TRBJ1-1; D unresolved. The CDR3 totals 13 residues. The germline CDR1 and CDR2 sequences are SEHNR and FQNEAQ (reference sequence). V lost 3 bases and J lost 2, with 7 bases in between. The CDR3 sequence: CASSLGSNTEAFF. CDR3 nucleotides: TGTGCCAGCAGCTTGGGCAGTAACACTGAAGCTTTCTTT.

With regard to this clone: A read error may account for a junction end that differs from germline. This same CDR3 is encoded by further DNA sequences in the sample. The chain uses TRBV7-9 and TRBJ1-6, with 8 bases aligning to TRBD1. The germline V gene encodes CDR1 SEHNR and CDR2 FQNEAQ (reference sequence). This CDR3 has 16 amino acids. DNA for the CDR3: TGTGCCAGCATCGGACGACAGGGGCCCGATGCTTCACCCCTACACTTT. Amino acids: CASIGRQGPDASPLHF.